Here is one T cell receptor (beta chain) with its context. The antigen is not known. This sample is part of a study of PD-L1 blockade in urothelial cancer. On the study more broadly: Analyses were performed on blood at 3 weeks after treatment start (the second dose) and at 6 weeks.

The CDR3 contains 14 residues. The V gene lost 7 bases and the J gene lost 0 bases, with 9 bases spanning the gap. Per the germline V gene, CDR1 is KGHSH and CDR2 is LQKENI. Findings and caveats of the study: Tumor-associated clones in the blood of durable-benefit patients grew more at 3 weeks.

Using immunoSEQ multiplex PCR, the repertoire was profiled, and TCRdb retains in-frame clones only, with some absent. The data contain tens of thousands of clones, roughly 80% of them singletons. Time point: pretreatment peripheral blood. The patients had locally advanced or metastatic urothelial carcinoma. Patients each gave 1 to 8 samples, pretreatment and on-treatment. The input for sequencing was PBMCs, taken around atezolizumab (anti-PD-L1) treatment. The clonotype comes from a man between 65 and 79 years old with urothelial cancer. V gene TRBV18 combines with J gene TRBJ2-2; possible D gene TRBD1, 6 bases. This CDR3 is CASLDSPNTGELFF. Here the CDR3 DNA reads TGTGCCAGCTTGGACAGCCCGAACACCGGGGAGCTGTTTTTT.